The entry that follows covers one T cell receptor beta chain sequence. Antigen: not known. The data were obtained in a study of identical twins. CDR1 is SGHAT, CDR2 FQNNGV, per germline. This CDR3 has 20 amino acids. The V gene end was trimmed by 0 bases and the J gene end by 8 bases; junction bases not matched to a gene: 17. cDNA molecules carried unique molecular identifiers, and template switching added a universal primer site. MiXCR, applied by TCRdb to the 5' RACE reads, yields one record per CDR3 protein. The sample includes around 240,000 distinct CDR3 sequences, under 12% of them seen just once. Points from the study as a whole: High-abundance cord blood beta clonotypes had fewer insertions; memory repertoires showed none. The study found excess low generation probability among twin-shared out-of-frame alpha sequences. For out-of-frame beta sequences, excess twin sharing was weaker.

The clonotype originates from a man over 45 in good health. V and J are TRBV11-2 and TRBJ2-1, with 12 nucleotides matching TRBD2. Source material: memory T cells sorted from blood. The CDR3 loop is CASSLDAVFRLAGGLDEQFF. DNA for the CDR3: TGTGCCAGCAGCTTAGATGCTGTATTCCGGCTAGCGGGGGGGCTGGATGAGCAGTTCTTC.